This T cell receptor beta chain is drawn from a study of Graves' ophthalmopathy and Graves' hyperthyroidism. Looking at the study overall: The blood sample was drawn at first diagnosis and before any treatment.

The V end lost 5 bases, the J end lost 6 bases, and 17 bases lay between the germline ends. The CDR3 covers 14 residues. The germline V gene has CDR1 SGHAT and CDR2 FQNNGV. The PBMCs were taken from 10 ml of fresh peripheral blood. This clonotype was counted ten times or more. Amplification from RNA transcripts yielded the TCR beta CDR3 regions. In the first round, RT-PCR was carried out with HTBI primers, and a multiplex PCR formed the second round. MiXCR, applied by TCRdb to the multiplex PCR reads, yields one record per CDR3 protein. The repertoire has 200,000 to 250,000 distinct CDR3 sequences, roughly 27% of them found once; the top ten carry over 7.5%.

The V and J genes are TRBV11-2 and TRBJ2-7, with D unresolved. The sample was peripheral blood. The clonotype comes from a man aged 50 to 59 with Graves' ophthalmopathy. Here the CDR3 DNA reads TGTGCCAGCAGCCCCCGTGCGGCCAAAGGCGAGCAGTACTTC. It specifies CASSPRAAKGEQYF.